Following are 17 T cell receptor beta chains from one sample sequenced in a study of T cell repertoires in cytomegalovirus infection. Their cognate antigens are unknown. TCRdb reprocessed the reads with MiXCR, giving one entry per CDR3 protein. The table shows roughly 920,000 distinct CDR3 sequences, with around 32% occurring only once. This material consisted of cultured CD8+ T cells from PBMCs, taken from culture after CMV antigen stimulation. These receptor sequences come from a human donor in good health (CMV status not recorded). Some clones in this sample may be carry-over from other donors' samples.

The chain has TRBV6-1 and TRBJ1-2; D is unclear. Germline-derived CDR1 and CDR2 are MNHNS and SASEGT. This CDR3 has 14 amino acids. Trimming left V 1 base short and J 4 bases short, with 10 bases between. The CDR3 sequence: CASSEGRTIYGYTF. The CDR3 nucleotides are TGTGCCAGCAGTGAAGGAAGGACCATCTATGGCTACACCTTC.

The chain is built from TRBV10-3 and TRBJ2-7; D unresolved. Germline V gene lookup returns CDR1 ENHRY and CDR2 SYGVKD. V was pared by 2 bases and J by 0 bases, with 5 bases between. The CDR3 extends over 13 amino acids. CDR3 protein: CAISEGNSYEQYF. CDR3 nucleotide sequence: TGTGCCATCAGTGAGGGCAACTCCTACGAGCAGTACTTC.

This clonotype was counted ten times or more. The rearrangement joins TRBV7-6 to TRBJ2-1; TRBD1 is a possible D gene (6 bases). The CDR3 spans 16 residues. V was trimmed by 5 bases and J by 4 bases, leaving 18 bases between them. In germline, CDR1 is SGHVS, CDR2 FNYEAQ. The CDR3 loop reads CASSLLAGERYNEQFF. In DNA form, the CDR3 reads TGTGCCAGCAGCCTGCTAGCAGGGGAACGGTACAATGAGCAGTTCTTC.

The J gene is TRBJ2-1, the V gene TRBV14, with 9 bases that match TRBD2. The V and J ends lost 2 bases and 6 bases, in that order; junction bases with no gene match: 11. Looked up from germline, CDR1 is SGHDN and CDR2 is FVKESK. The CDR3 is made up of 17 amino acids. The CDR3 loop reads CASSQWRLAAPANEQFF. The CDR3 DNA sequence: TGTGCCAGCAGCCAATGGAGACTAGCGGCGCCCGCCAATGAGCAGTTCTTC.

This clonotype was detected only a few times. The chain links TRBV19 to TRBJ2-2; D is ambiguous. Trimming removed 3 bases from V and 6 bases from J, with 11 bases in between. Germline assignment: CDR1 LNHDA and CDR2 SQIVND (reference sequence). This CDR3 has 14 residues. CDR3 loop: CASSIWGMSGELFF. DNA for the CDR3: TGTGCCAGTAGTATTTGGGGAATGTCCGGGGAGCTGTTTTTT.

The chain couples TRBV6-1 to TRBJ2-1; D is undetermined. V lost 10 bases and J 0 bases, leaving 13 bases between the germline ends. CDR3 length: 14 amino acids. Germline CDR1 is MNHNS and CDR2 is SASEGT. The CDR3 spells CATTLLLSYNEQFF. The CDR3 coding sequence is TGTGCCACCACCCTTCTGCTCTCCTACAATGAGCAGTTCTTC.

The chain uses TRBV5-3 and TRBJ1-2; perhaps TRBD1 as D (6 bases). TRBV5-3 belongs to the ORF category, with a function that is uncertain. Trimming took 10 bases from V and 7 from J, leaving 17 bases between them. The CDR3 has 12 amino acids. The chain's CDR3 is CAGGTGGSGYTF. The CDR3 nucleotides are TGTGCCGGAGGGACTGGGGGCTCTGGCTACACCTTC.

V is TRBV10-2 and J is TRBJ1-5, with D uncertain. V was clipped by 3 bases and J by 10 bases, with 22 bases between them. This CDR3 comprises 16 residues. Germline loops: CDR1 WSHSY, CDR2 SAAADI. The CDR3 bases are TGCGCCAGCAGTGAATTTAGGGAGCTAGTATCAAAACCCCAGCATTTT. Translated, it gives CASSEFRELVSKPQHF.

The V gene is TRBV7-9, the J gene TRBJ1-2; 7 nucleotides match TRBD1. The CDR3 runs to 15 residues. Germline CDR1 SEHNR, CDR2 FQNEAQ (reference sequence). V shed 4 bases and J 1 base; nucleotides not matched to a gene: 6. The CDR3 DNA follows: TGTGCCAGCAGCTCCGGGACAGAGCTTAACTATGGCTACACCTTC. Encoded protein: CASSSGTELNYGYTF.

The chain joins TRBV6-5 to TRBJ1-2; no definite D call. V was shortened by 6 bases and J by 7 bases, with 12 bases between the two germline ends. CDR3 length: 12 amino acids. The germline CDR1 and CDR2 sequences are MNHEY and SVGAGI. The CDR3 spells CASRDSWFGYTF. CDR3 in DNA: TGTGCCAGCAGGGACTCCTGGTTTGGCTACACCTTC.

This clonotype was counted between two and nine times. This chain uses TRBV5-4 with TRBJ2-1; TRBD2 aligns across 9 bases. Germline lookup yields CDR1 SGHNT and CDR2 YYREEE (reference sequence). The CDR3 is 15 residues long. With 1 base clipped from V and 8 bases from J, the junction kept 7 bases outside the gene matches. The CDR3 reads CASSLRGTSIDEQFF. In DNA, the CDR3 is TGTGCCAGCAGCTTGCGGGGGACTAGCATTGATGAGCAGTTCTTC. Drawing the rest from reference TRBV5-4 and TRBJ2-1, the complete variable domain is ETGVTQSPTHLIKTRGQQVTLRCSSQSGHNTVSWYQQALGQGPQFIFQYYREEENGRGNFPPRFSGLQFPNYSSELNVNALELDDSALYLCASSLRGTSIDEQFFGPGTRLTVL.

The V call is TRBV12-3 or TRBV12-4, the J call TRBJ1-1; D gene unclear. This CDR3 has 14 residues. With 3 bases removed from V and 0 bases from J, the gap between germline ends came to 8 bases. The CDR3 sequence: CASSFTRMNTEAFF. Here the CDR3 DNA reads TGTGCCAGCAGTTTTACCAGGATGAACACTGAAGCTTTCTTT.

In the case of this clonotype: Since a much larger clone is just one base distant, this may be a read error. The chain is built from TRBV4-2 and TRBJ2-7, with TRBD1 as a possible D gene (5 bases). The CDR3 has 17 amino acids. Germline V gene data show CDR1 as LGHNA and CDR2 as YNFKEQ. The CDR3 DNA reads TGTACCAGCAGCCAAGTCGGCGACAGCGAGTTCTCCTACGAGCAGTACTTC. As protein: CTSSQVGDSEFSYEQYF.

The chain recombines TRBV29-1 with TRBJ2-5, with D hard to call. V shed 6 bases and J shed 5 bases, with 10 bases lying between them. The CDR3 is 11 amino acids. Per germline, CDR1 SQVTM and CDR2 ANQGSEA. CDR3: CSVPLIETQYF. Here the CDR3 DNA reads TGCAGCGTCCCCCTGATCGAGACCCAGTACTTC. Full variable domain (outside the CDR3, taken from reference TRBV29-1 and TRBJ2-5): SAVISQKPSRDICQRGTSLTIQCQVDSQVTMMFWYRQQPGQSLTLIATANQGSEATYESGFVIDKFPISRPNLTFSTLTVSNMSPEDSSIYLCSVPLIETQYFGPGTRLLVL.

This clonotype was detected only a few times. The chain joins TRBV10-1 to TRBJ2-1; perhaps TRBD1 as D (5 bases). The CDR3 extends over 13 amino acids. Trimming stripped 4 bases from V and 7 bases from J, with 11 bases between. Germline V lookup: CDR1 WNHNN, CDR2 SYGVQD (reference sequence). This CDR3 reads CASSGLRANEQFF. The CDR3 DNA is TGCGCCAGCAGTGGACTCAGGGCGAATGAGCAGTTCTTC.

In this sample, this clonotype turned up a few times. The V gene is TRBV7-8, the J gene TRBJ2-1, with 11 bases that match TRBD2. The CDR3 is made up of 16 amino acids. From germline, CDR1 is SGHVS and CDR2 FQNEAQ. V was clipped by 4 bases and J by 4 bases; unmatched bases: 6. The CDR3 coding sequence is TGTGCCAGCAGCTCACGGGTAGCGGGGGGGTACAATGAGCAGTTCTTC. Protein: CASSSRVAGGYNEQFF.

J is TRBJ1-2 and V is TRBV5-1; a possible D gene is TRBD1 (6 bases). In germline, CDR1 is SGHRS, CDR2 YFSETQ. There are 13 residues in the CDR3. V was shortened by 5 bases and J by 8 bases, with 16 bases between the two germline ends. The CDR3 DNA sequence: TGCGCCAGCAGGGTACAGGGTGTGGTCGGCTACACCTTC. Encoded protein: CASRVQGVVGYTF.